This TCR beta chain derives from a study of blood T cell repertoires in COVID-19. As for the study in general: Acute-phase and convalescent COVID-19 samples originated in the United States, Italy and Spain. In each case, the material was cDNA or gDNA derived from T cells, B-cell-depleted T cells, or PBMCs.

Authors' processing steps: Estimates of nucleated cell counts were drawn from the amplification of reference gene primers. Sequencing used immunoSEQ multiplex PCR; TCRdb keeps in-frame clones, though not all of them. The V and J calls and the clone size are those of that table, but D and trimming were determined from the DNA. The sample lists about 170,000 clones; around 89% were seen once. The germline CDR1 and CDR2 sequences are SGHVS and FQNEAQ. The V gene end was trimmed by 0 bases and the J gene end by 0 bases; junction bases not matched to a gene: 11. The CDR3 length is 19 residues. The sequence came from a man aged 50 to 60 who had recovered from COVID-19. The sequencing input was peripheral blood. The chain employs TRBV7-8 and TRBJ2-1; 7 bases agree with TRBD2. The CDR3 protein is CASSLAGSAGVSSYNEQFF. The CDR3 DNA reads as TGTGCCAGCAGCTTAGCGGGGTCGGCGGGGGTAAGCTCCTACAATGAGCAGTTCTTC.